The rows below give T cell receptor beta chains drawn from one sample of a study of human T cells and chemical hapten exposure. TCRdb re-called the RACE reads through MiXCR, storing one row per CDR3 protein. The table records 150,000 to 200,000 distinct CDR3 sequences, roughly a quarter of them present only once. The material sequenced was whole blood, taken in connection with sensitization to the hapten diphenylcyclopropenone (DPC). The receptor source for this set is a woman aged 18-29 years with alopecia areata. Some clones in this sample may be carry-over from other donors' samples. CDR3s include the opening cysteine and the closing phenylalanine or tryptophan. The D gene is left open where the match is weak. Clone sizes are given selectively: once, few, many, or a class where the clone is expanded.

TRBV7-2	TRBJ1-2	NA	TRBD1	TGTGCCAGCAGCTTAACAGGGGCAGGAAGAACTGACGGCTACACCTTC	CASSLTGAGRTDGYTF
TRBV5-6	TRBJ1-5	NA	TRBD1	TGTGCCAGCAGCCGACAGGGAAGCAATCAGCCCCAGCATTTT	CASSRQGSNQPQHF
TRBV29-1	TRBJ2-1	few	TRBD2	TGCAGCGTCGCGGGACTAGCGGGAGTGGGGAATGAGCAGTTCTTC	CSVAGLAGVGNEQFF
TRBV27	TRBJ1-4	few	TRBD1	TGTGCCAGCAGTTTACGTCGAAATCCGGGACAGCGAAATGAAAAACTGTTTTTT	CASSLRRNPGQRNEKLFF
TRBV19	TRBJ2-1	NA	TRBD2	TGTGCCAGTAGACTAGCGGGAGGGTTTGGTGAGCAGTTCTTC	CASRLAGGFGEQFF
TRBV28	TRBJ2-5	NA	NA	TGTGCCAGCAGCCCCGGAGGGGGCCATCAAGAGACCCAGTACTTC	CASSPGGGHQETQYF
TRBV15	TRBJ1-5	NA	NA	TGTGCCACCAGCAGAGATCCCAGATCAGGCAATCAGCCCCAGCATTTT	CATSRDPRSGNQPQHF
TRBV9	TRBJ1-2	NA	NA	TGTGCCAGCAGCGGACGACTTTCAGCGCAGTATGGCTACACCTTC	CASSGRLSAQYGYTF
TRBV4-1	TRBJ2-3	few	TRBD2	TGCGCCAGCAGCCATGGACTAGCCGATACGCAGTATTTT	CASSHGLADTQYF
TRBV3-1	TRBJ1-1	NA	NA	TGTGCCAGCAGCCGCGGGACGAACACTGAAGCTTTCTTT	CASSRGTNTEAFF
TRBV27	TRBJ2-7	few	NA	TGTGCCAGCAGTCCTACGTCTATTCGGGAGCAGTACTTC	CASSPTSIREQYF
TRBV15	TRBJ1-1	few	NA	TGTGCCACCACGGCAGGCCAGATCACTGAAGCTTTCTTT	CATTAGQITEAFF
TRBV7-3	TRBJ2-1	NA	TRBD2	TGTGCCAGCAGCTATCTCGGACTAGCGGGACGTAGGGATGAGCAGTTCTTC	CASSYLGLAGRRDEQFF
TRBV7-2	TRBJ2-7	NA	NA	TGTGCCAGCAGCTGGGAGGACTCCTACGAGCAGTACTTC	CASSWEDSYEQYF
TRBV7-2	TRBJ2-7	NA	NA	TGTGCCAGCAGCTTCCGGGGGAAGCAGTACTTC	CASSFRGKQYF
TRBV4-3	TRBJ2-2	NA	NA	TGCGCCAGCAGCCAAGATCCGGGAACCGGGGAGCTGTTTTTT	CASSQDPGTGELFF
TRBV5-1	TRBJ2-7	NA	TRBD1	TGCGCCAGCAGCCCGGGACAGGGGGTGGTAAGCTACGAGCAGTACTTC	CASSPGQGVVSYEQYF
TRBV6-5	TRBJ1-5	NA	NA	TGTGCCAGCAGTGCCGGATCGCATAGCAATCAGCCCCAGCATTTT	CASSAGSHSNQPQHF
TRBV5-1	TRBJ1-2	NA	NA	TGCGCCAGCAGCTTTATGGACTACTATGGCTACACCTTC	CASSFMDYYGYTF
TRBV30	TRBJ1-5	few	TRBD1	TGTGCCTGGAGCCCGGGACAGGGCTATATCACGCCCCAGCATTTT	CAWSPGQGYITPQHF
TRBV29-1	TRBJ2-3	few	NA	TGCAGCGTTGTGTACGGCACAGATACGCAGTATTTT	CSVVYGTDTQYF
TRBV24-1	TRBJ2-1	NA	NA	TGTGCCACCGGCTCCGCGGGGAGCTCCTACAATGAGCAGTTCTTC	CATGSAGSSYNEQFF
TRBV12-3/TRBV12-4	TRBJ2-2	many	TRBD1	TGTGCCAGCAGTTACCTACAGGGGTCCGGGGAGCTGTTTTTT	CASSYLQGSGELFF
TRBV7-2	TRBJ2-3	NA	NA	TGTGCCAGCAGCTCCGGGCCCTCTACGCAGTATTTT	CASSSGPSTQYF
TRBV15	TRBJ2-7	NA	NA	TGTGCCACCAGCAGAGATAGGACGGGAAGGAACGAGCAGTACTTC	CATSRDRTGRNEQYF
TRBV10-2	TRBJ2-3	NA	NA	TGCGCCAGCAAGTCAGTGAGCGGCACAGATACGCAGTATTTT	CASKSVSGTDTQYF
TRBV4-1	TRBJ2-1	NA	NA	TGCGCCAGCAGCCAGAACAGGGTTGGCGATGAGCAGTTCTTC	CASSQNRVGDEQFF
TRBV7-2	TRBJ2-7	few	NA	TGTGCCAGCAGCTTAGGGGGGCGACGCTCCTACGAGCAGTACTTC	CASSLGGRRSYEQYF
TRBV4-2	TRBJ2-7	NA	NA	TGTGCCAGCAGCCAACTGTCGGGCGCGCAGTACTTC	CASSQLSGAQYF
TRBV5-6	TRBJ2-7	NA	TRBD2	TGTGCCAGCAGCTTTGGCCTAGCGGGCGATTACGAGCAGTACTTC	CASSFGLAGDYEQYF
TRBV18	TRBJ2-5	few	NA	TGTGCCAGCTCACCAAAGGGGGGAGAGACCCAGTACTTC	CASSPKGGETQYF
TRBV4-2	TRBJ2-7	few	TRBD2	TGTGCCAGCAGCCAAGGACACGGGGGGTACGAGCAGTACTTC	CASSQGHGGYEQYF
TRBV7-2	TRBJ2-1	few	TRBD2	TGTGCCAGCAGCTTAGGGGGGACTAGCTCTTCCAAGAGGTTCTTC	CASSLGGTSSSKRFF
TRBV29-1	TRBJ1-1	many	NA	TGCAGCGTTGTTCCAAGCAGCATTGAAGCTTTCTTT	CSVVPSSIEAFF
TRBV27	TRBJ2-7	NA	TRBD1	TGTGCCAGCAGTTCCCACCTCCGCCGGGACAGGTTTTCCAACGAGCAGTACTTC	CASSSHLRRDRFSNEQYF
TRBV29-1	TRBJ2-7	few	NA	TGCAGCGTTGTGAGGGACCACGAGCAGTACTTC	CSVVRDHEQYF
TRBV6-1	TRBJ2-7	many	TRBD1	TGTGCCAGCACCTCCAGTGGACAGGGATACGAGCAGTACTTC	CASTSSGQGYEQYF
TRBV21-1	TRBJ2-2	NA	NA	TGTGCCAGCGTCGTCAGGCACGGGGAGCTGTTTTTT	CASVVRHGELFF
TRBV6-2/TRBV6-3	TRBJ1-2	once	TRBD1	TGTGCCAGCAGTATAATGGGACAGCGCCCTTCTGGCTACACCTTC	CASSIMGQRPSGYTF
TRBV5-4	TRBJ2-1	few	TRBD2	TGTGCCAGCAGCTTGGCTAGCGGTGCCTACAATGAGCAGTTCTTC	CASSLASGAYNEQFF
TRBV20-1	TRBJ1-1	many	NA	TGCAGTGCTAGGGATGCTTTCTTT	CSARDAFF
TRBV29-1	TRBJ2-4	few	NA	TGCAGCGTTGAAGATGCGGGCCCCATTCAGTACTTC	CSVEDAGPIQYF
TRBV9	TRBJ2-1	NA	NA	TGTGCCAGCAGCGTAGTGTCTACCTCCTACAATGAGCAGTTCTTC	CASSVVSTSYNEQFF
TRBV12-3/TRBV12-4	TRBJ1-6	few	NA	TGTGCCAGCACTACTAAAAGCTTCCTTGGTTCACCCCTCCACTTT	CASTTKSFLGSPLHF
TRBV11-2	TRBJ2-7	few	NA	TGTGCCAGCAACTTCTGGGACGGGAACGAGCAGTACTTC	CASNFWDGNEQYF
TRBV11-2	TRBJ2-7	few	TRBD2	TGTGCCAGCAGCTCAGGGACCGGGACTAGCTACGAGCAGTACTTC	CASSSGTGTSYEQYF
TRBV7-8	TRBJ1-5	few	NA	TGTGCCAGTACGCCCGTCGGGGGCTTATTTGGAAATCAGCCCCAGCATTTT	CASTPVGGLFGNQPQHF
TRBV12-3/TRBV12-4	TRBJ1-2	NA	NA	TGTGCCAGCAGTTTGTCAGGACGTTATGGCTACACCTTC	CASSLSGRYGYTF
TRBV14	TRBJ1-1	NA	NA	TGTGCCAGCAGCCAACTCGGACGGCTCACTGAAGCTTTCTTT	CASSQLGRLTEAFF